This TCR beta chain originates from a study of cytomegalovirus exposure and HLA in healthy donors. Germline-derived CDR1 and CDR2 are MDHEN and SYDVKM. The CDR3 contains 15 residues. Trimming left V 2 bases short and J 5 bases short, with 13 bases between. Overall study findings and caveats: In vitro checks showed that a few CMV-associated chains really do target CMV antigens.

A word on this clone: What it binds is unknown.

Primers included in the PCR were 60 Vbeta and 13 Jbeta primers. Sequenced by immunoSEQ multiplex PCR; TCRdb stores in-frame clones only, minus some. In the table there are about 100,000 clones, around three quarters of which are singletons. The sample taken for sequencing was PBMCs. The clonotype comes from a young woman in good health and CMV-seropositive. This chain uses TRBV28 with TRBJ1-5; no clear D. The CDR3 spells CASSLMERMDQPQHF. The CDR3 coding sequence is TGTGCCAGCAGTTTAATGGAGAGAATGGATCAGCCCCAGCATTTT.